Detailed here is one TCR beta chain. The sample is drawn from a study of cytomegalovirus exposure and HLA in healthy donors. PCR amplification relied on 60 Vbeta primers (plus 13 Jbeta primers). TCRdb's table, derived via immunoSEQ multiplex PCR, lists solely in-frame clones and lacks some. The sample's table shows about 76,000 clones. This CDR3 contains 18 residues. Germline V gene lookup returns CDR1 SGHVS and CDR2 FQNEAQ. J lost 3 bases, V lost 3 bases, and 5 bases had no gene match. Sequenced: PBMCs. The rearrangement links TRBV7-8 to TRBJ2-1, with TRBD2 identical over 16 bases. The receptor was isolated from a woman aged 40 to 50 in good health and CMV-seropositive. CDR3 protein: CASSLGLAGGSRYNEQFF. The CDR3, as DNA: TGTGCCAGCAGCTTGGGACTAGCGGGGGGGAGTCGCTACAATGAGCAGTTCTTC.